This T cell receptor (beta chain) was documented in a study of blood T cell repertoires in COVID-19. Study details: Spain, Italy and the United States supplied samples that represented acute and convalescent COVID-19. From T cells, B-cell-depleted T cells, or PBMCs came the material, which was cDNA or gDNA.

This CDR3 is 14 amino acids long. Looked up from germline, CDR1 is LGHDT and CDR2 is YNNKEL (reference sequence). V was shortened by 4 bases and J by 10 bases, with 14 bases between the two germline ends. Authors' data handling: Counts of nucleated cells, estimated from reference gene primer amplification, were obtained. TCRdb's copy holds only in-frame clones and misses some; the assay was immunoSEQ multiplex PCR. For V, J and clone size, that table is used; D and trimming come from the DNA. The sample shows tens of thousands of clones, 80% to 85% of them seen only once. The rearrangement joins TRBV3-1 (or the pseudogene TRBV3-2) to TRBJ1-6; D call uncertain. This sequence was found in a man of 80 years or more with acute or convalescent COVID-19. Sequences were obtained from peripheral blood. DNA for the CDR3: TGTGCCAGCAGCCTACGAAAGAGCGAATCACCCCTCCACTTT. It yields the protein CASSLRKSESPLHF.